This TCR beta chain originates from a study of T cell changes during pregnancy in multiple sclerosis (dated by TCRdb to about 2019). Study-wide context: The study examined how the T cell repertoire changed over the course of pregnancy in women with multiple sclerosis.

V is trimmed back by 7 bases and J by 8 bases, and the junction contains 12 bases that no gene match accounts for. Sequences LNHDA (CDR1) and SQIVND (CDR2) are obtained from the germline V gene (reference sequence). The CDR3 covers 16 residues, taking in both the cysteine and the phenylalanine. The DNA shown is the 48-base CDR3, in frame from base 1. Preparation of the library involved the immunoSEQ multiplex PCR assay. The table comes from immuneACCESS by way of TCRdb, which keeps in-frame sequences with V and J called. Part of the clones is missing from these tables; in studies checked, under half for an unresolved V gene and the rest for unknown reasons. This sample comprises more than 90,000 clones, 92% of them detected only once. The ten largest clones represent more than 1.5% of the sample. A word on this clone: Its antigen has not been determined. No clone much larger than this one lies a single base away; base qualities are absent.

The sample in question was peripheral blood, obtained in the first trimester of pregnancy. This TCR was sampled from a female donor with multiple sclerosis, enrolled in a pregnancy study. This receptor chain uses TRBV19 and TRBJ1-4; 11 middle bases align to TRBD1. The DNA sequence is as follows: TGTGCCAGTACCGCTTCGGCGGACAGGGGGCGGGAAAAACTGTTTTTT. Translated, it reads CASTASADRGREKLFF.